Given below is one T cell receptor beta chain in context. These data originate in a study of blood T cell repertoires in COVID-19. Between the trimmed V and J ends, which lost 1 base and 0 bases, there was a span of 6 bases. The V gene's germline CDR1 is LGHDT and CDR2 YNNKEL (reference sequence). The length of the CDR3 is 14 residues. Original analysis: Cell counts per sample came from amplifying reference gene primers. The data were produced by immunoSEQ multiplex PCR, yet TCRdb's version contains in-frame clones alone and is incomplete. From that table come the V and J calls and clone size; the DNA was used to work out D and trimming. This table has approximately 83,000 clones, 77% appearing once.

The sequenced material came from peripheral blood. The chain recombines TRBV3-1 (or the pseudogene TRBV3-2) with TRBJ1-2; D remains unclear. This clonotype was sampled from a woman at least 80 years old with acute or convalescent COVID-19. For the CDR3, the DNA is TGTGCCAGCAGCCAAGTTCGAGCTAACTATGGCTACACCTTC. It specifies CASSQVRANYGYTF.